This TCR beta chain was obtained from a study of beta chain features in type 1 diabetes. Every isolated RNA sample was fully reverse transcribed, so sequencing captured expressed TCRB transcripts. Sequencing was performed with immunoSEQ multiplex PCR; in TCRdb, only in-frame clones are kept and a portion is missing. The sample yields over 150,000 clones, less than 15% seen once. This clone was found a few times. CDR3 size: 14 residues. J gave up 7 bases and V 4 bases, and 7 bases lay outside the gene matches. Looked up from germline, CDR1 is MGHDK and CDR2 is SYGVNS. Sequencing was performed on central memory CD4+ T cells from blood. This receptor was identified in a woman aged 18-30 years in good health. This sequence joins TRBV25-1 and TRBJ2-3; TRBD2 matches 8 bases. In DNA form, the CDR3 reads TGTGCCAGCAGTGTAGTGGCGGGAGGTCATACGCAGTATTTT. It specifies CASSVVAGGHTQYF.